The 10 T cell receptor beta chains presented below share a single source sample, sequenced in a study of blood T cells in healthy people across ages. For the second PCR, which ran for about 7 to 11 cycles, a sample-barcoded 5' primer and a J-beta primer mix were used. One entry per CDR3 protein results from TCRdb running MiXCR on the 5' RACE reads. Of 600,000 to 900,000 distinct CDR3 sequences listed, 20% to 30% are singletons. This same sample was also part of a study on T cells of mothers and their children.

Sequenced sample: blood. The receptors come from a boy aged 5-17 years in good health.

This clonotype was picked up a small number of times. DNA of the CDR3: TGTGCCAGCAGTGATACCTACAGGGGCCAGCCCCAGCATTTT. This codes for CASSDTYRGQPQHF. The chain joins TRBV6-1 to TRBJ1-5; 7 bases fit TRBD1. With 3 bases clipped from V and 7 bases from J, the junction kept 6 bases outside the gene matches. The CDR3 sequence is 14 residues long. Germline V gene sequence: CDR1 MNHNS, CDR2 SASEGT.

This chain joins TRBV4-1 and TRBJ2-5; D unresolved. CDR1 and CDR2 (germline): MGHRA, YSYEKL. Trimming took 0 bases from V and 9 from J, leaving 11 bases between them. CDR3 length: 13 amino acids. CDR3 residues: CASSQEARGAQYF. In DNA, the CDR3 is TGCGCCAGCAGCCAAGAGGCCCGTGGGGCCCAGTACTTC.

This clonotype was counted only a few times. The V and J genes are TRBV12-3 or TRBV12-4 and TRBJ1-2; maybe TRBD1 (5 bases). The CDR3 runs 16 residues. The V and J ends lost 3 bases and 4 bases respectively, with 18 bases between them. In DNA, the CDR3 is TGTGCCAGCAGTTTTAGGATCAGGGTTCCGGGCTATGGCTACACCTTC. It translates to CASSFRIRVPGYGYTF.

CDR3 in amino acids: CSVEQGGETQYF. CDR3 DNA sequence: TGCAGCGTGGAACAGGGCGGGGAGACCCAGTACTTC. J is TRBJ2-5 and V is TRBV29-1, with D possibly TRBD1 on 6 matching bases. The V and J ends lost 6 bases and 5 bases respectively, with 13 bases between them. The CDR3 has 12 amino acids. Germline values: CDR1 SQVTM, CDR2 ANQGSEA.

This rearrangement joins TRBV29-1 to TRBJ2-7; D possibly corresponds to TRBD1 (6 bases). CDR1 and CDR2 from the germline V gene are SQVTM and ANQGSEA. V was trimmed by 6 bases and J by 3 bases, leaving 18 bases between them. This CDR3 is built from 14 residues. The CDR3 here is CSVRQAGDGYEQYF. CDR3 DNA: TGCAGCGTCCGACAGGCAGGGGACGGCTACGAGCAGTACTTC.

This clonotype occurred a few times. The rearrangement joins TRBV3-1 to TRBJ2-2, with TRBD1 as a possible D gene (6 bases). V gave up 4 bases and J gave up 4 bases, with 22 bases separating them. The CDR3 spans 18 residues. Germline V gives CDR1 LGHDT, CDR2 YNNKEL (reference sequence). The DNA of the CDR3 is TGTGCCAGCAGCCCCCGCCGGGACACGAATCAACTCACCGGGGAGCTGTTTTTT. Protein sequence: CASSPRRDTNQLTGELFF.

The rearrangement uses TRBV5-1 and TRBJ1-2, with D maybe TRBD1 (6 bases). Trimming cost V 0 bases and J 5 bases, with 17 bases left between them. Germline CDR1 SGHRS, CDR2 YFSETQ. The length of the CDR3 is 16 residues. The CDR3 nucleotides read TGCGCCAGCAGCTTGGCGGCGGCAGGGGCTTCTTATGGCTACACCTTC. It encodes CASSLAAAGASYGYTF. The whole variable domain, filled in from reference TRBV5-1 and TRBJ1-2, reads KAGVTQTPRYLIKTRGQQVTLSCSPISGHRSVSWYQQTPGQGLQFLFEYFSETQRNKGNFPGRFSGRQFSNSRSEMNVSTLELGDSALYLCASSLAAAGASYGYTFGSGTRLTVV.

The genes are TRBV7-2 and TRBJ2-5; 11 bases line up with TRBD2. The CDR3 loop spans 17 amino acids. CDR1 is SGHTA and CDR2 is FQGNSA in the germline V gene. After removal of 1 base from V and 6 bases from J, the junction contained 10 bases not matched to a gene. The CDR3 sequence: CASSLDSGGVKRKTQYF. Here the CDR3 DNA reads TGTGCCAGCAGCTTAGATAGCGGGGGGGTAAAGAGGAAGACCCAGTACTTC.

This clonotype was found a few times. This rearrangement joins TRBV12-3 or TRBV12-4 to TRBJ1-1; perhaps TRBD1 as D (6 bases). The CDR3 consists of 15 residues. Deletions cut 2 bases from V and 0 bases from J, with 10 bases between. CDR3 DNA: TGTGCCAGCAGTTTATGGGACACCTTGAACACTGAAGCTTTCTTT. Protein: CASSLWDTLNTEAFF.

This clonotype was detected a few times. The J gene is TRBJ1-4, the V gene TRBV6-1; D is perhaps TRBD1 (5 bases). The CDR3 contains 11 residues. V was trimmed by 8 bases and J by 12 bases, leaving 13 bases between them. Germline CDR1 MNHNS, CDR2 SASEGT. The DNA for the CDR3 is TGTGCCAGCGGGAGGGACGTTGAACTGTTTTTT. Its translation is CASGRDVELFF.